These T cell receptor beta chains were read from a single sample in a study of T cell changes during pregnancy in multiple sclerosis. TCRdb's table, derived via immunoSEQ multiplex PCR, lists solely in-frame clones and lacks some. The sample carries roughly 38,000 clones, less than 95% recorded once. The sequencing here drew on CD8+ T cells from peripheral blood mononuclear cells, taken in the first trimester of pregnancy. The receptors stem from a female donor with multiple sclerosis, enrolled in a pregnancy study. CDR3s include the opening cysteine and the closing phenylalanine or tryptophan. D genes are given only for firm matches. Clone sizes are given selectively: once, few, many, or a class where the clone is expanded.

v_call: TRBV6-1
j_call: TRBJ2-5
d_call: NA
clone_size: NA
cdr3_aa: CASSATADQETQYF
cdr3_nt: TGTGCCAGCAGTGCGACGGCGGATCAAGAGACCCAGTACTTC

v_call: TRBV30
j_call: TRBJ2-5
d_call: TRBD2
clone_size: NA
cdr3_aa: CAWSSGGFQETQYF
cdr3_nt: TGTGCCTGGAGCTCGGGAGGTTTCCAAGAGACCCAGTACTTC

v_call: TRBV19
j_call: TRBJ2-1
d_call: NA
clone_size: NA
cdr3_aa: CASSSINEQFF
cdr3_nt: TGTGCCAGTAGTAGTATTAATGAGCAGTTCTTC

v_call: TRBV6-1
j_call: TRBJ2-7
d_call: NA
clone_size: NA
cdr3_aa: CASSGRQGLYEQYF
cdr3_nt: TGTGCCAGCAGCGGAAGACAGGGACTCTACGAGCAGTACTTC

v_call: TRBV4-2
j_call: TRBJ1-2
d_call: NA
clone_size: NA
cdr3_aa: CASSQSRQHYGYTF
cdr3_nt: TGTGCCAGCAGCCAATCGCGCCAACACTATGGCTACACCTTC

v_call: TRBV5-1
j_call: TRBJ2-1
d_call: TRBD2
clone_size: NA
cdr3_aa: CASSSAKTSGSYNEQFF
cdr3_nt: TGCGCCAGCAGCTCGGCCAAGACTAGCGGTTCCTACAATGAGCAGTTCTTC

v_call: TRBV12-5
j_call: TRBJ2-1
d_call: TRBD1
clone_size: NA
cdr3_aa: CASGLSGGRYNEQFF
cdr3_nt: TGTGCTAGTGGTTTGTCAGGGGGCCGGTACAATGAGCAGTTCTTC

v_call: TRBV29-1
j_call: TRBJ2-2
d_call: NA
clone_size: NA
cdr3_aa: CSVVGGAGTGELFF
cdr3_nt: TGCAGCGTTGTCGGGGGAGCGGGCACCGGGGAGCTGTTTTTT

v_call: TRBV2
j_call: TRBJ1-5
d_call: NA
clone_size: once
cdr3_aa: CASSRSGYSNQPQHF
cdr3_nt: TGTGCCAGCAGTCGTTCAGGGTATAGCAATCAGCCCCAGCATTTT

v_call: TRBV2
j_call: TRBJ1-1
d_call: NA
clone_size: NA
cdr3_aa: CASSDLDVEAFF
cdr3_nt: TGTGCCAGCAGCGACTTGGATGTCGAAGCTTTCTTT

v_call: TRBV6-1
j_call: TRBJ1-2
d_call: NA
clone_size: NA
cdr3_aa: CASSEMVGKGENYGYTF
cdr3_nt: TGTGCCAGCAGTGAAATGGTTGGGAAAGGGGAAAACTATGGCTACACCTTC

v_call: TRBV30
j_call: TRBJ1-2
d_call: TRBD1
clone_size: NA
cdr3_aa: CAWTTGGYGYTF
cdr3_nt: TGTGCCTGGACCACAGGGGGCTATGGCTACACCTTC

v_call: TRBV9
j_call: TRBJ1-1
d_call: TRBD1
clone_size: NA
cdr3_aa: CASSPRTGSTEAFF
cdr3_nt: TGTGCCAGCAGCCCTCGGACAGGGTCCACTGAAGCTTTCTTT

v_call: TRBV7-8
j_call: TRBJ2-1
d_call: TRBD1
clone_size: NA
cdr3_aa: CASSSGQGLYGEQFF
cdr3_nt: TGTGCCAGCAGCTCCGGACAGGGTTTATACGGTGAGCAGTTCTTC

v_call: TRBV10-1
j_call: TRBJ2-7
d_call: TRBD2
clone_size: NA
cdr3_aa: CASSDPLAGGPKDEQYF
cdr3_nt: TGCGCCAGCAGTGACCCTCTAGCGGGAGGGCCTAAGGACGAGCAGTACTTC

v_call: TRBV13
j_call: TRBJ2-7
d_call: NA
clone_size: NA
cdr3_aa: CASSPFRGSYEQYF
cdr3_nt: TGTGCCAGCAGCCCATTCCGGGGATCCTACGAGCAGTACTTC

v_call: TRBV5-8
j_call: TRBJ1-6
d_call: NA
clone_size: NA
cdr3_aa: CASSPWAPSSYNSPLHF
cdr3_nt: TGTGCCAGCAGCCCTTGGGCACCCAGCTCCTATAATTCACCCCTCCACTTT

v_call: TRBV29-1
j_call: TRBJ1-2
d_call: NA
clone_size: NA
cdr3_aa: CSAPRGQDGYTF
cdr3_nt: TGCAGCGCCCCCCGCGGGCAGGATGGCTACACCTTC

v_call: TRBV9
j_call: TRBJ1-2
d_call: TRBD1
clone_size: NA
cdr3_aa: CASSENDRDYGYTF
cdr3_nt: TGTGCCAGCAGCGAGAATGACAGGGACTATGGCTACACCTTC

v_call: TRBV7-6
j_call: TRBJ2-2
d_call: NA
clone_size: NA
cdr3_aa: CASSINEPGAGELFF
cdr3_nt: TGTGCCAGCAGCATAAACGAACCCGGGGCCGGGGAGCTGTTTTTT

v_call: TRBV27
j_call: TRBJ1-6
d_call: NA
clone_size: NA
cdr3_aa: CASKTGLASPLHF
cdr3_nt: TGTGCCAGCAAAACAGGGTTGGCTTCACCCCTCCACTTT

v_call: TRBV13
j_call: TRBJ2-7
d_call: NA
clone_size: NA
cdr3_aa: CASSTGSAYEQYF
cdr3_nt: TGTGCCAGCAGCACCGGGAGCGCCTACGAGCAGTACTTC

v_call: TRBV29-1
j_call: TRBJ1-1
d_call: NA
clone_size: once
cdr3_aa: CTHRGGPSGTEAFF
cdr3_nt: TGCACCCATCGCGGGGGGCCGTCAGGGACTGAAGCTTTCTTT

v_call: TRBV7-4
j_call: TRBJ2-1
d_call: NA
clone_size: NA
cdr3_aa: CASRSGQTYNEQFF
cdr3_nt: TGTGCCAGCAGATCAGGACAGACCTACAATGAGCAGTTCTTC

v_call: TRBV5-6
j_call: TRBJ1-1
d_call: NA
clone_size: NA
cdr3_aa: CASSFLGQPNTEAFF
cdr3_nt: TGTGCCAGCAGCTTCCTCGGACAGCCGAACACTGAAGCTTTCTTT

v_call: TRBV27
j_call: TRBJ2-1
d_call: NA
clone_size: NA
cdr3_aa: CASSSSPQGNEQFF
cdr3_nt: TGTGCCAGCAGTTCATCCCCCCAGGGAAATGAGCAGTTCTTC

v_call: TRBV2
j_call: TRBJ2-7
d_call: NA
clone_size: NA
cdr3_aa: CASRSAPAQGRPLTEQYF
cdr3_nt: TGTGCCAGCAGGTCCGCACCGGCCCAGGGGCGACCTTTGACCGAGCAGTACTTC

v_call: TRBV6-5
j_call: TRBJ1-5
d_call: NA
clone_size: NA
cdr3_aa: CASSYSPNQPQHF
cdr3_nt: TGTGCCAGCAGTTACTCTCCGAATCAGCCCCAGCATTTT

v_call: TRBV4-2
j_call: TRBJ1-4
d_call: TRBD1
clone_size: NA
cdr3_aa: CASSQDEDRGFGEKLFF
cdr3_nt: TGTGCCAGCAGCCAAGATGAGGACAGGGGTTTCGGTGAAAAACTGTTTTTT

v_call: TRBV19
j_call: TRBJ2-7
d_call: NA
clone_size: NA
cdr3_aa: CASSIGGAYEQYF
cdr3_nt: TGTGCCAGTAGTATAGGGGGAGCCTACGAGCAGTACTTC

v_call: TRBV19
j_call: TRBJ1-1
d_call: NA
clone_size: NA
cdr3_aa: CASSWRGMNTEAFF
cdr3_nt: TGTGCCAGTAGTTGGAGGGGAATGAACACTGAAGCTTTCTTT

v_call: TRBV7-2
j_call: TRBJ1-1
d_call: NA
clone_size: NA
cdr3_aa: CASSFGQHTEAFF
cdr3_nt: TGTGCCAGCAGCTTTGGACAGCACACTGAAGCTTTCTTT

v_call: TRBV7-9
j_call: TRBJ2-3
d_call: TRBD1
clone_size: NA
cdr3_aa: CASSRPGQKADTQYF
cdr3_nt: TGTGCCAGCAGCCGCCCGGGACAGAAGGCAGATACGCAGTATTTT

v_call: TRBV7-9
j_call: TRBJ2-5
d_call: NA
clone_size: NA
cdr3_aa: CASSVGGHPQETQYF
cdr3_nt: TGTGCCAGCAGCGTTGGCGGACACCCCCAAGAGACCCAGTACTTC

v_call: TRBV29-1
j_call: TRBJ2-1
d_call: TRBD2
clone_size: NA
cdr3_aa: CSVEWTSGYNEQFF
cdr3_nt: TGCAGCGTTGAATGGACTAGCGGGTACAATGAGCAGTTCTTC

v_call: TRBV2
j_call: TRBJ2-3
d_call: TRBD1
clone_size: NA
cdr3_aa: CASTPGTVAPGTQYF
cdr3_nt: TGTGCCAGCACCCCCGGGACAGTAGCACCTGGTACGCAGTATTTT

v_call: TRBV5-6
j_call: TRBJ2-5
d_call: NA
clone_size: once
cdr3_aa: CASSLDQGRETQYF
cdr3_nt: TGTGCCAGCAGCTTGGATCAGGGAAGGGAGACCCAGTACTTC

v_call: TRBV27
j_call: TRBJ2-1
d_call: NA
clone_size: NA
cdr3_aa: CASSRGWNDNEQFF
cdr3_nt: TGTGCCAGCAGCCGGGGGTGGAATGACAATGAGCAGTTCTTC

v_call: TRBV19
j_call: TRBJ2-3
d_call: NA
clone_size: NA
cdr3_aa: CASSPSGQGIQYF
cdr3_nt: TGTGCCAGTAGCCCCTCCGGGCAGGGGATACAGTATTTT

v_call: TRBV7-9
j_call: TRBJ2-7
d_call: TRBD2
clone_size: NA
cdr3_aa: CASNPGGYEQYF
cdr3_nt: TGTGCCAGCAACCCCGGGGGGTACGAGCAGTACTTC

v_call: TRBV28
j_call: TRBJ1-1
d_call: NA
clone_size: NA
cdr3_aa: CASSSSDIEPIETEAFF
cdr3_nt: TGTGCCAGCAGTTCGTCAGACATTGAACCCATTGAGACTGAAGCTTTCTTT

v_call: TRBV7-9
j_call: TRBJ2-4
d_call: NA
clone_size: few
cdr3_aa: CASSFTYLAKNIQYF
cdr3_nt: TGTGCCAGCAGCTTCACTTATCTAGCCAAAAACATTCAGTACTTC

v_call: TRBV7-9
j_call: TRBJ2-5
d_call: NA
clone_size: NA
cdr3_aa: CASSLGERKETQYF
cdr3_nt: TGTGCCAGCAGCTTAGGCGAAAGAAAAGAGACCCAGTACTTC

v_call: TRBV7-6
j_call: TRBJ2-2
d_call: NA
clone_size: once
cdr3_aa: CASSHRADTGELFF
cdr3_nt: TGTGCCAGCAGCCACAGGGCCGACACCGGGGAGCTGTTTTTT

v_call: TRBV7-9
j_call: TRBJ1-1
d_call: TRBD1
clone_size: NA
cdr3_aa: CASSKTGVRRNTEAFF
cdr3_nt: TGTGCCAGCAGCAAAACAGGGGTACGGAGGAACACTGAAGCTTTCTTT

v_call: TRBV4-1
j_call: TRBJ2-1
d_call: NA
clone_size: NA
cdr3_aa: CASSPRESSTTNEQFF
cdr3_nt: TGCGCCAGCAGCCCGCGTGAGAGCTCTACCACTAATGAGCAGTTCTTC

v_call: TRBV9
j_call: TRBJ2-3
d_call: TRBD2
clone_size: NA
cdr3_aa: CASSVESGGNTDTQYF
cdr3_nt: TGTGCCAGCAGCGTAGAATCGGGGGGGAACACAGATACGCAGTATTTT

v_call: TRBV11-2
j_call: TRBJ2-7
d_call: TRBD2
clone_size: NA
cdr3_aa: CASRPGLAVYEQYF
cdr3_nt: TGTGCCAGCAGACCGGGACTAGCGGTGTACGAGCAGTACTTC

v_call: TRBV5-1
j_call: TRBJ2-1
d_call: TRBD2
clone_size: NA
cdr3_aa: CASSSLNWGLDDGEQFF
cdr3_nt: TGCGCCAGCAGCTCCCTTAATTGGGGACTAGACGACGGTGAGCAGTTCTTC

v_call: TRBV7-9
j_call: TRBJ1-1
d_call: NA
clone_size: NA
cdr3_aa: CASSLLGRGRKNTEAFF
cdr3_nt: TGTGCCAGCAGCTTGCTAGGTCGAGGCAGAAAGAACACTGAAGCTTTCTTT

v_call: TRBV12-5
j_call: TRBJ2-1
d_call: TRBD2
clone_size: NA
cdr3_aa: CASGYGLAGEDNEQFF
cdr3_nt: TGTGCTAGTGGTTACGGACTAGCGGGGGAAGATAATGAGCAGTTCTTC

v_call: TRBV27
j_call: TRBJ1-1
d_call: NA
clone_size: NA
cdr3_aa: CASSLGGSNTEAFF
cdr3_nt: TGTGCCAGCAGTTTAGGGGGGTCGAACACTGAAGCTTTCTTT

v_call: TRBV6-5
j_call: TRBJ1-5
d_call: NA
clone_size: NA
cdr3_aa: CASSYSAAGNQPQHF
cdr3_nt: TGTGCCAGCAGTTACTCGGCCGCGGGTAATCAGCCCCAGCATTTT

v_call: TRBV5-6
j_call: TRBJ1-2
d_call: TRBD1
clone_size: NA
cdr3_aa: CASSAPGQGEGYTF
cdr3_nt: TGTGCCAGCAGCGCACCTGGACAGGGGGAGGGCTACACCTTC

v_call: TRBV9
j_call: TRBJ1-4
d_call: NA
clone_size: NA
cdr3_aa: CASSVEGVGGEKLFF
cdr3_nt: TGTGCCAGCAGCGTAGAGGGGGTCGGCGGTGAAAAACTGTTTTTT